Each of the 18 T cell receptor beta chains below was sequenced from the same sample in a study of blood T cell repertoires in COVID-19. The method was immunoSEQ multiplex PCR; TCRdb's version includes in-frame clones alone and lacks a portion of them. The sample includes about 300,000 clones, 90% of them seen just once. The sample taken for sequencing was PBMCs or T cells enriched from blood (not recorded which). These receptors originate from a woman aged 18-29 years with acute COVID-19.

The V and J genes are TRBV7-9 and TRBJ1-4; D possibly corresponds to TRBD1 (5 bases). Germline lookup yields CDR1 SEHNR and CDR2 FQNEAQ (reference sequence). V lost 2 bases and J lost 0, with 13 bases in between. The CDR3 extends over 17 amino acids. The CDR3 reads CASSLKKGISTNEKLFF. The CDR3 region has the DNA TGTGCCAGCAGCTTAAAGAAGGGGATTTCAACTAATGAAAAACTGTTTTTT.

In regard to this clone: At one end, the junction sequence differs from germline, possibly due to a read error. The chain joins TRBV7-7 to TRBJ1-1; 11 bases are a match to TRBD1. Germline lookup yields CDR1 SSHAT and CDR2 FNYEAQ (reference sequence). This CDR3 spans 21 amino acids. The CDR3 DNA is TGTGCTAGCAGCTCCCCCTACCGGGACAGGGGGTTTAGGAGGGAGAACACTGAAGCTTTCTTT. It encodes CASSSPYRDRGFRRENTEAFF.

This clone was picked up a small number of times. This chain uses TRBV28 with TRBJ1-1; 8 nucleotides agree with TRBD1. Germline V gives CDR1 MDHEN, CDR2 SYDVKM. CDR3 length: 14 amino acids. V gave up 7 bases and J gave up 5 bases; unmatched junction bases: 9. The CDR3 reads CASTLDREGTEAFF. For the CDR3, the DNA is TGTGCCAGCACTCTGGACAGGGAAGGTACTGAAGCTTTCTTT.

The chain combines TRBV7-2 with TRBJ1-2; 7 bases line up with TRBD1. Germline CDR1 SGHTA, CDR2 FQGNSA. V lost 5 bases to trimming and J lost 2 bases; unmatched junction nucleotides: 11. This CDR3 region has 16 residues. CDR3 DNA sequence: TGTGCCAGCAGCGAGACCCCACAGGGGACCAACTATGGCTACACCTTC. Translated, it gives CASSETPQGTNYGYTF.

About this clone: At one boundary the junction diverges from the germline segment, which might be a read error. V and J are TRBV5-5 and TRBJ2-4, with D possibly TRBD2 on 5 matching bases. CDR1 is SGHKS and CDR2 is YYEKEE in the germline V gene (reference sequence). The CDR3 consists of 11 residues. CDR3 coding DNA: TGTGCCAGCAGCTTGGGAGGGATCAGGAACTTC. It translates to CASSLGGIRNF.

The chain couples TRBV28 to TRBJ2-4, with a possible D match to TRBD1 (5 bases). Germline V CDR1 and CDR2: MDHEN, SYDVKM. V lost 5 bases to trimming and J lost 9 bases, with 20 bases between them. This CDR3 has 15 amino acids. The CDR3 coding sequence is TGTGCCAGCAGTCCCTCCGGAGTTGTAGGGGCCATTCAGTACTTC. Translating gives CASSPSGVVGAIQYF.

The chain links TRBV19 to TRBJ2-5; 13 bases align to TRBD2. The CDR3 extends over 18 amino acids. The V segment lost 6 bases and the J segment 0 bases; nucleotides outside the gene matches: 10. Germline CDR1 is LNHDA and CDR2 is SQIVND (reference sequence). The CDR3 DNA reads TGTGCCAGTAGGAGGCGGGTGACTAGCGGGAGGAACCAAGAGACCCAGTACTTC. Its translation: CASRRRVTSGRNQETQYF.

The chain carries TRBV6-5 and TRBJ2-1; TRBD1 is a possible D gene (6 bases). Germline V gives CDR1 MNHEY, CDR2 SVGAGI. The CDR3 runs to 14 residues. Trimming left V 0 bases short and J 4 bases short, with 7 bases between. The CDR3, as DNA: TGTGCCAGCAGTTACTCCCAGGGGTACAATGAGCAGTTCTTC. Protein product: CASSYSQGYNEQFF.

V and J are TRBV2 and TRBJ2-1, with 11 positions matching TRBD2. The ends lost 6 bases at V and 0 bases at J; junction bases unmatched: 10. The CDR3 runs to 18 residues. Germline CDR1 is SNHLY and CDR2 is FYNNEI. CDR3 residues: CASSVFGTSGSSYNEQFF. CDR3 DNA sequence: TGTGCCAGCAGCGTTTTCGGGACTAGCGGAAGCTCCTACAATGAGCAGTTCTTC.

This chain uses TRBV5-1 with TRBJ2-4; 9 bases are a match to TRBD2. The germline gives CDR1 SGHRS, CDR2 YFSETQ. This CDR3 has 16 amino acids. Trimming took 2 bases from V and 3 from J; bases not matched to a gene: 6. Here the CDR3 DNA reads TGCGCCAGCAGCTTCCTAGCGGGGAGCGGCAAAAACATTCAGTACTTC. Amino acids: CASSFLAGSGKNIQYF.

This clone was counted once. CDR3 nucleotide sequence: TGTGCCAGCAGCTTAAGACAGGCGAACACTGAAGCTTTCTTT. As protein: CASSLRQANTEAFF. The chain uses TRBV7-2 and TRBJ1-1, with a tentative D call TRBD1 (6 bases). V dropped 2 bases and J dropped 1 base, with 8 bases sitting between them. This CDR3 is built from 14 residues. From germline, CDR1 is SGHTA and CDR2 FQGNSA.

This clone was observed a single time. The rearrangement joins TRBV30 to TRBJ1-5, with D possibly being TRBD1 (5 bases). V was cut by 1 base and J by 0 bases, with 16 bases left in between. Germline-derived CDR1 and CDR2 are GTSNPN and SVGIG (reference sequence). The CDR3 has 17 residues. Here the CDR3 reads CAWSGVGGRVSNQPQHF. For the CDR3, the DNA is TGTGCCTGGAGTGGAGTAGGTGGCAGGGTTAGCAATCAGCCCCAGCATTTT.

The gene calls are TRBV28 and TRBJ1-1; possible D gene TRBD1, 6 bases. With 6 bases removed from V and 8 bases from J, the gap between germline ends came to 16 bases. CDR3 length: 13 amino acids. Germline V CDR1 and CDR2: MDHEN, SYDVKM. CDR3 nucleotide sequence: TGTGCCAGCAGCTTGGGACACTCCCTGGAAGCTTTCTTT. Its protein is CASSLGHSLEAFF.

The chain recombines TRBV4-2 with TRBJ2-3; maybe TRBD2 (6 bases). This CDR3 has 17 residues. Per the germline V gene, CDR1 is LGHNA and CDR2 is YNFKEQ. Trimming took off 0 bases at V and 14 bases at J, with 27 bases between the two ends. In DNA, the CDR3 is TGTGCCAGCAGCCAAGACCCACGGGAGCCCGTTACGGGACCGTGGTATTTT. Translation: CASSQDPREPVTGPWYF.

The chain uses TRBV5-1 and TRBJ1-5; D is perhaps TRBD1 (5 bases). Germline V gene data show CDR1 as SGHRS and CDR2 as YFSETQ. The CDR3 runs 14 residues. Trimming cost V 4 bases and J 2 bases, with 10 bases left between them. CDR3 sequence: CASSQGSRNQPQHF. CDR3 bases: TGCGCCAGCAGCCAGGGTAGTCGCAATCAGCCCCAGCATTTT.

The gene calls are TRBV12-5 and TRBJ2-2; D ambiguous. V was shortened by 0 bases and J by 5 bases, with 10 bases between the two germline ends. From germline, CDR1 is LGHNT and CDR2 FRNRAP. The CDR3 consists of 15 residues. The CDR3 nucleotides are TGTGCTAGTGGTTTGGTACGGGTGGTTACCGGGGAGCTGTTTTTT. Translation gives CASGLVRVVTGELFF. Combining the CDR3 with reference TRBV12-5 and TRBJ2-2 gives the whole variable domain DARVTQTPRHKVTEMGQEVTMRCQPILGHNTVFWYRQTMMQGLELLAYFRNRAPLDDSGMPKDRFSAEMPDATLATLKIQPSEPRDSAVYFCASGLVRVVTGELFFGEGSRLTVL.

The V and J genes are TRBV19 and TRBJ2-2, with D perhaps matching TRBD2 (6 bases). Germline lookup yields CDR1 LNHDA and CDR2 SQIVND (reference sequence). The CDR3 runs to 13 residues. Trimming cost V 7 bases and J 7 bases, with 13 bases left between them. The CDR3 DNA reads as TGTGCCAGTAATCCGGGAGTAGTCGGGGAGCTGTTTTTT. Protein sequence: CASNPGVVGELFF.

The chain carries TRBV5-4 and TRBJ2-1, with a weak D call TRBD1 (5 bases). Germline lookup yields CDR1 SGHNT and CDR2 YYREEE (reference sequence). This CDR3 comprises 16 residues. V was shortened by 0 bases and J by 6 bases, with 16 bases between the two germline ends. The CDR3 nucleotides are TGTGCCAGCAGCTTGGTTCGGAAGGGGAAAATCAATGAGCAGTTCTTC. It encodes CASSLVRKGKINEQFF.